A single sample is the source of the 31 T cell receptor beta chains below, sequenced in a study of T cells in Graves' hyperthyroidism and ophthalmopathy. TCR beta CDR3 sequences were amplified from RNA transcripts. Carried out on the TCR CDR3, a first-round RT-PCR used the HTBI primer set. TCRdb called the multiplex PCR reads again in MiXCR, with one record for every CDR3 protein. The table shows 370,000 or so distinct CDR3 sequences, with around a sixth occurring only once. Sequencing input: blood. These receptors came from a woman under 30 with Graves' hyperthyroidism that later progressed to Graves' ophthalmopathy.

The rearrangement uses TRBV5-1 and TRBJ1-1, with D perhaps matching TRBD1 (6 bases). The CDR3 runs to 15 residues. Germline CDR1 reads SGHRS; CDR2 reads YFSETQ. Trimming removed 0 bases at V and 3 bases at J, with 12 bases between. CDR3 DNA: TGCGCCAGCAGCTTGGCCGTAGGGGGGCACACTGAAGCTTTCTTT. Translated, it gives CASSLAVGGHTEAFF.

The sample holds many counts of this clonotype. V and J are TRBV7-9 and TRBJ1-4; possible D gene TRBD1, 5 bases. The CDR3 length is 17 residues. V lost 3 bases and J 0 bases, leaving 14 bases between the germline ends. Germline V gives CDR1 SEHNR, CDR2 FQNEAQ (reference sequence). The CDR3 reads CASSLSGTFATNEKLFF. The CDR3 nucleotides read TGTGCCAGCAGCTTGTCAGGGACCTTTGCAACTAATGAAAAACTGTTTTTT.

This clonotype appeared many times. Written as DNA, the CDR3 is TGTGCCAGCACCAAGGCCGGGGGCAATGAGCAGTTCTTC. This gives the protein CASTKAGGNEQFF. The chain employs TRBV27 and TRBJ2-1, with D maybe TRBD2 (6 bases). The CDR3 length is 13 residues. Trimming pared 7 bases from V and 6 bases from J, leaving 13 bases between. The germline CDR1 and CDR2 sequences are MNHEY and SMNVEV (reference sequence).

The chain combines TRBV30 with TRBJ1-5, with 10 bases matching TRBD1. The CDR3 contains 13 residues. The V gene's germline CDR1 is GTSNPN and CDR2 SVGIG (reference sequence). J gave up 7 bases and V 5 bases, and 5 bases lay outside the gene matches. The CDR3 here is CAWGQGVGQPQHF. The CDR3 DNA sequence: TGTGCCTGGGGACAGGGGGTCGGGCAGCCCCAGCATTTT.

This clonotype has a count of ten or more. The chain is built from TRBV28 and TRBJ2-3; D possibly corresponds to TRBD2 (6 bases). The CDR3 has 14 amino acids. The germline gives CDR1 MDHEN, CDR2 SYDVKM. The V end was cut by 3 bases, the J end by 9 bases, with 16 bases between. DNA for the CDR3: TGTGCCAGCAGTTTTGATCGCCTTGGGGGGACGCAGTATTTT. It translates to CASSFDRLGGTQYF.

This clonotype has at least ten counts. The V call is TRBV3-1, the J call TRBJ2-3; 9 bases match TRBD2. The germline gives CDR1 LGHDT, CDR2 YNNKEL (reference sequence). Trimming cost V 4 bases and J 2 bases; bases outside gene matches: 7. This CDR3 spans 16 amino acids. CDR3 amino acids: CASSPLAGGSTDTQYF. CDR3 DNA sequence: TGTGCCAGCAGCCCCCTTGCGGGAGGGTCCACAGATACGCAGTATTTT.

Many counts were recorded for this clonotype. The chain is built from TRBV12-3 or TRBV12-4 and TRBJ1-1, with 7 bases that match TRBD1. Germline trimming cut 5 bases from V and 0 bases from J; bases unmatched to any gene: 3. The length of the CDR3 is 14 residues. The CDR3 reads CASSRQGMNTEAFF. The CDR3 nucleotides are TGTGCCAGCAGTCGACAGGGAATGAACACTGAAGCTTTCTTT.

This clonotype was recorded a few times. V usage is TRBV10-1 and J usage is TRBJ1-6, with D hard to call. This CDR3 is built from 13 residues. Trimming left V 4 bases short and J 7 bases short, with 8 bases between. Germline loops: CDR1 WNHNN, CDR2 SYGVQD (reference sequence). CDR3 protein: CASSAAGNSPLHF. The CDR3 nucleotides read TGCGCCAGCAGTGCTGCGGGGAATTCACCCCTCCACTTT.

This clonotype has more than one count but fewer than ten. The gene calls are TRBV9 and TRBJ2-1, with TRBD1 matching over 7 bases. The CDR3 has 16 amino acids. J was trimmed by 6 bases and V by 0 bases; bases with no gene match: 9. The germline V gene encodes CDR1 SGDLS and CDR2 YYNGEE. CDR3 nucleotide sequence: TGTGCCAGCAGCGTAGATCCGAGGGGGCTTAGCAATGAGCAGTTCTTC. Amino acid sequence: CASSVDPRGLSNEQFF.

This clonotype has a single count. The V call is TRBV24-1, the J call TRBJ2-7; 8 bases fit TRBD1. Germline trimming cut 1 base from V and 6 bases from J; bases unmatched to any gene: 10. The CDR3 runs to 16 residues. The germline CDR1 and CDR2 sequences are KGHDR and SFDVKD. The CDR3 loop is CATSDFSQGASGEQYF. CDR3 coding DNA: TGTGCCACCAGTGATTTTAGCCAGGGGGCTAGTGGCGAGCAGTACTTC.

This rearrangement joins TRBV27 to TRBJ1-2; 9 bases agree with TRBD1. The CDR3 loop spans 14 amino acids. Germline values: CDR1 MNHEY, CDR2 SMNVEV (reference sequence). After removal of 2 bases from V and 8 bases from J, the junction contained 6 bases not matched to a gene. CDR3 protein: CASSLTGQGSGYTF. As DNA, the CDR3 is TGTGCCAGCAGTTTAACGGGACAGGGAAGCGGCTACACCTTC.

A few counts support this clonotype. V and J are TRBV20-1 and TRBJ1-5, with TRBD1 identical over 7 bases. The germline V gene has CDR1 DFQATT and CDR2 SNEGSKA (reference sequence). V lost 6 bases, J lost 0 bases, and 5 bases stayed unmatched. This CDR3 is 14 amino acids long. CDR3 residues: CSATTGNSNQPQHF. CDR3 DNA: TGCAGTGCCACGACAGGGAATAGCAATCAGCCCCAGCATTTT.

This clonotype showed up many times. CDR3 in amino acids: CASSLVAGGRPYNEQFF. The CDR3 nucleotides are TGTGCCAGCAGCTTAGTAGCGGGAGGGCGCCCCTACAATGAGCAGTTCTTC. The chain joins TRBV5-6 to TRBJ2-1; 11 positions agree with TRBD2. The CDR3 sequence is 17 residues long. After removal of 2 bases from V and 2 bases from J, the junction contained 6 bases not matched to a gene. Germline V gene lookup returns CDR1 SGHDT and CDR2 YYEEEE.

The genes are TRBV15 and TRBJ2-4; 11 bases align to TRBD1. V trimming: 0 bases; J trimming: 7 bases; junction bases outside the gene matches: 5. The length of the CDR3 is 16 residues. Germline CDR1 reads LNHNV; CDR2 reads YYDKDF (reference sequence). CDR3 coding DNA: TGTGCCACCAGCAGAGATCCCGGGACAGGGGGTAACATTCAGTACTTC. It specifies CATSRDPGTGGNIQYF. The complete variable domain, with remaining parts taken from reference TRBV15 and TRBJ2-4, reads DAMVIQNPRYQVTQFGKPVTLSCSQTLNHNVMYWYQQKSSQAPKLLFHYYDKDFNNEADTPDNFQSRRPNTSFCFLDIRSPGLGDTAMYLCATSRDPGTGGNIQYFGAGTRLSVL.

Of note for this clonotype: One base away lies a much larger clone, so this may be a sequencing read error. The CDR3 end shows no conserved phenylalanine or tryptophan, and so a read error is likely. This chain connects TRBV10-3 to TRBJ2-5; possibly TRBD1 for D (5 bases). Germline loops: CDR1 ENHRY, CDR2 SYGVKD. The CDR3 consists of 15 residues. Trimming stripped 3 bases from V and 4 bases from J, with 15 bases between. CDR3 bases: TGTGCCATCAGTGACTCTCTTACAGGCCTAGAGACCCAGTACTCC. It encodes CAISDSLTGLETQYS.

Of note for this clonotype: Compared with germline, one end of the junction differs, possibly owing to a read error. The V and J genes are TRBV27 and TRBJ2-6; no definite D call. Germline CDR1 is MNHEY and CDR2 is SMNVEV (reference sequence). The CDR3 is 14 amino acids. As DNA, the CDR3 is TGTGCCGGCAGTGGAGTATCTGGGGCCAACGTCCTGACTTTC. This translates into CAGSGVSGANVLTF.

This clonotype has a handful of counts. V gene TRBV9 combines with J gene TRBJ2-7; D is perhaps TRBD1 or TRBD2 (5 bases each). The germline gives CDR1 SGDLS, CDR2 YYNGEE. V lost 4 bases and J lost 4, with 15 bases in between. This CDR3 has 14 residues. The CDR3 loop reads CASSSGTETYEQYF. CDR3 nucleotide sequence: TGTGCCAGCAGCTCCGGGACGGAAACTTACGAGCAGTACTTC. The full variable domain, completed using reference TRBV9 and TRBJ2-7, is DSGVTQTPKHLITATGQRVTLRCSPRSGDLSVYWYQQSLDQGLQFLIQYYNGEERAKGNILERFSAQQFPDLHSELNLSSLELGDSALYFCASSSGTETYEQYFGPGTRLTVT.

In this sample, this clonotype turned up many times. The chain combines TRBV9 with TRBJ1-6, with 7 bases aligning to TRBD1. The CDR3 totals 15 residues. Germline CDR1 SGDLS, CDR2 YYNGEE. The trim removed 3 bases at V and 9 bases at J, leaving 9 bases unmatched. The CDR3 DNA reads TGTGCCAGCAGCGCCCGACAGGGAGAGGGTTCACCCCTCCACTTT. Translation gives CASSARQGEGSPLHF.

This clonotype was counted at least ten times. The chain recombines TRBV28 with TRBJ2-1, with D maybe TRBD2 (5 bases). Trimming shortened V by 1 base and J by 9 bases, and 10 bases separated the two germline ends. The CDR3 runs to 13 residues. Germline-derived CDR1 and CDR2 are MDHEN and SYDVKM. Here the CDR3 reads CASSLFLEGEQFF. The DNA of the CDR3 is TGTGCCAGCAGTTTATTCTTAGAGGGTGAGCAGTTCTTC.

This clonotype was seen ten or more times. Here the CDR3 DNA reads TGTGCCAGCAGCTTAGGCTACTGGGGGCAGTTCTTC. It translates to CASSLGYWGQFF. This rearrangement joins TRBV7-8 to TRBJ2-1; no clear D. This CDR3 has 12 residues. Germline CDR1 and CDR2: SGHVS and FQNEAQ. The V gene lost 1 base and the J gene lost 12 bases, with 10 bases spanning the gap.

The V call is TRBV28, the J call TRBJ1-5; D call uncertain. Germline V gene sequence: CDR1 MDHEN, CDR2 SYDVKM. The CDR3 is 14 residues long. The V end lost 6 bases, the J end lost 3 bases, and 12 bases lay between the germline ends. CDR3 sequence: CASRYTEPNQPQHF. The CDR3 DNA is TGTGCCAGCAGATACACAGAGCCCAATCAGCCCCAGCATTTT. The variable domain in full, with the rest retrieved from reference TRBV28 and TRBJ1-5, is DVKVTQSSRYLVKRTGEKVFLECVQDMDHENMFWYRQDPGLGLRLIYFSYDVKMKEKGDIPEGYSVSREKKERFSLILESASTNQTSMYLCASRYTEPNQPQHFGDGTRLSIL.

This clonotype was detected ten times or more. The rearrangement links TRBV27 to TRBJ1-5, with TRBD1 as a possible D gene (5 bases). The CDR3 length is 16 residues. CDR1 is MNHEY, CDR2 SMNVEV, per germline (reference sequence). Deletions cut 5 bases from V and 3 bases from J, with 17 bases between. CDR3: CASSPWGRAVNQPQHF. CDR3 nucleotides: TGTGCCAGCAGTCCCTGGGGCCGGGCAGTCAATCAGCCCCAGCATTTT.

This clonotype was detected ten times or more. This rearrangement joins TRBV28 to TRBJ2-3; D remains unclear. CDR1 MDHEN and CDR2 SYDVKM come from the germline V gene. The CDR3 has 14 amino acids. Trimming left V 2 bases short and J 6 bases short, with 12 bases between. This CDR3 reads CASSLRQYGDTQYF. CDR3 DNA: TGTGCCAGCAGTTTACGGCAGTACGGGGATACGCAGTATTTT.

For this clonotype: This may be a read error, as it is one base from a much larger clone. The chain carries TRBV18 and TRBJ2-1; 13 nucleotides agree with TRBD2. Germline CDR1 is KGHSH and CDR2 is LQKENI. The CDR3 is 17 residues long. CDR3: CVSSLRLAGGIYNEQFF. The CDR3, as DNA: TGTGTCAGCTCACTGAGACTAGCGGGAGGTATCTACAATGAGCAGTTCTTC.

At least ten counts were recorded for this clonotype. The V and J genes are TRBV18 and TRBJ2-5, with TRBD1 matching over 7 bases. CDR3 size: 13 residues. V was pared by 10 bases and J by 5 bases, with 10 bases of the junction left unmatched. CDR1 and CDR2 from the germline V gene are KGHSH and LQKENI. CDR3 amino acids: CATQQGKMETQYF. CDR3 in DNA: TGTGCCACCCAACAGGGGAAGATGGAGACCCAGTACTTC.

Points on this clonotype: Possible read error: a much larger clone is one base away. This chain joins TRBV6-5 and TRBJ2-6; no clear D. Germline-derived CDR1 and CDR2 are MNHEY and SVGAGI. CDR3 size: 19 residues. CDR3 coding DNA: TGTGCCAGCAGTTACCCCCGTGGGCTGGTAGTTTCTGAGGCCAACGTCCTGACTTTC. Its translation is CASSYPRGLVVSEANVLTF.

Concerning this clonotype: Given a much more abundant clone one base away, this may be a read error. The chain has TRBV5-1 and TRBJ2-1; the D is unclear. CDR1 and CDR2 from the germline V gene are SGHRS and YFSETQ. The CDR3 has 12 residues. The CDR3 sequence: CASSLWGDEHFF. For the CDR3, the DNA is TGCGCCAGCAGCTTATGGGGTGATGAGCATTTCTTC.

This clonotype was counted ten times or more. The V call is TRBV24-1, the J call TRBJ2-3; 11 bases match TRBD2. Germline lookup yields CDR1 KGHDR and CDR2 SFDVKD. Trimming at V came to 2 bases and at J to 2 bases, leaving 2 bases not matched to a gene. The length of the CDR3 is 16 residues. The CDR3 DNA reads as TGTGCCACCAGTGATTCGACTAGCGGGATCACAGATACGCAGTATTTT. It translates to CATSDSTSGITDTQYF.

This clonotype was detected many times. V usage is TRBV18 and J usage is TRBJ2-5, with D possibly TRBD2 on 5 matching bases. Germline assignment: CDR1 KGHSH and CDR2 LQKENI. V was shortened by 5 bases and J by 2 bases, with 9 bases between the two germline ends. CDR3 length: 13 amino acids. In nucleotides, the CDR3 is TGTGCCAGCTCAAGGGAGATTCAAGAGACCCAGTACTTC. As protein: CASSREIQETQYF.

A few counts support this clonotype. This rearrangement joins TRBV9 to TRBJ2-3; 8 positions match TRBD2. Germline V lookup: CDR1 SGDLS, CDR2 YYNGEE. This CDR3 spans 15 amino acids. The trim removed 0 bases at V and 6 bases at J, leaving 6 bases unmatched. CDR3 nucleotide sequence: TGTGCCAGCAGCGTAGCGGGAGGGCCGGAGGATACGCAGTATTTT. Amino acids: CASSVAGGPEDTQYF. Filled out from reference TRBV9 and TRBJ2-3, the complete variable domain reads DSGVTQTPKHLITATGQRVTLRCSPRSGDLSVYWYQQSLDQGLQFLIQYYNGEERAKGNILERFSAQQFPDLHSELNLSSLELGDSALYFCASSVAGGPEDTQYFGPGTRLTVL.

The chain is built from TRBV7-3 and TRBJ2-1; D might be TRBD2 (7 bases). Trimming left V 0 bases short and J 9 bases short, with 15 bases between. The CDR3 length is 15 residues. Germline CDR1 and CDR2: SGHTA and FQGTGA. CDR3 loop: CASSLTFGGGGEQFF. The CDR3 DNA reads as TGTGCCAGCAGCTTAACGTTTGGGGGAGGGGGTGAGCAGTTCTTC.